The 27 T cell receptor beta chains listed next were all sequenced from one sample in a study of blood T cell repertoires in COVID-19. This table comes from immunoSEQ multiplex PCR, and its TCRdb copy is limited to in-frame clones, with some not included. The sample includes just under 350,000 clones, about nine tenths of them seen just once. The sample comprised peripheral blood. The receptor set was obtained from a woman between 65 and 79 years old with COVID-19, enrolled during active disease.

The chain employs TRBV5-1 and TRBJ2-3; 11 positions agree with TRBD2. The CDR3 sequence is 15 residues long. The V and J ends lost 2 bases and 1 base, in that order; junction bases with no gene match: 0. The germline V gene encodes CDR1 SGHRS and CDR2 YFSETQ. The CDR3 nucleotides are TGCGCCAGCAGCTTACTAGCGGGGGGCACAGATACGCAGTATTTT. It specifies CASSLLAGGTDTQYF. The full variable domain, in which reference TRBV5-1 and TRBJ2-3 provide the parts outside the CDR3, is KAGVTQTPRYLIKTRGQQVTLSCSPISGHRSVSWYQQTPGQGLQFLFEYFSETQRNKGNFPGRFSGRQFSNSRSEMNVSTLELGDSALYLCASSLLAGGTDTQYFGPGTRLTVL.

V is TRBV30 and J is TRBJ2-3; D may be TRBD2 (5 bases). Trimming cost V 1 base and J 7 bases, with 6 bases left between them. There are 11 residues in the CDR3. Germline CDR1 GTSNPN, CDR2 SVGIG (reference sequence). CDR3: CAWSASNTQYF. The CDR3 DNA reads TGTGCCTGGAGTGCTAGCAATACGCAGTATTTT.

The chain is built from TRBV7-6 and TRBJ1-5, with TRBD1 matching over 9 bases. CDR1 and CDR2 (germline): SGHVS, FNYEAQ. With V trimmed by 7 bases and J by 2 bases, 12 bases remained unmatched. This CDR3 spans 17 amino acids. The CDR3 here is CASTLDRGSIGNQPQHF. In DNA, the CDR3 is TGTGCCAGCACCCTGGACAGGGGATCTATAGGCAATCAGCCCCAGCATTTT.

V and J are TRBV4-1 and TRBJ1-1; D unresolved. The V end lost 0 bases, the J end lost 0 bases, and 8 bases lay between the germline ends. CDR3 size: 15 residues. Per the germline V gene, CDR1 is MGHRA and CDR2 is YSYEKL. DNA for the CDR3: TGCGCCAGCAGCCAAGAGGCCACCATGAACACTGAAGCTTTCTTT. This gives the protein CASSQEATMNTEAFF.

V and J are TRBV6-6 and TRBJ1-2; tentatively, D is TRBD1 (6 bases). The germline gives CDR1 MNHNY, CDR2 SVGAGI (reference sequence). The V end was cut by 6 bases, the J end by 5 bases, with 19 bases between. This CDR3 is 15 amino acids long. CDR3 residues: CASSPPGGARYGYTF. The CDR3 DNA sequence: TGTGCCAGCAGCCCACCTGGGGGGGCGCGGTATGGCTACACCTTC.

A single count supports this clone. This chain uses TRBV6-5 with TRBJ1-4, with D possibly matching TRBD1 (5 bases). The CDR3 runs 15 residues. V was pared by 0 bases and J by 0 bases, with 5 bases between. Germline V gene lookup returns CDR1 MNHEY and CDR2 SVGAGI. CDR3 coding DNA: TGTGCCAGCAGTTACTCCAGGGCAACTAATGAAAAACTGTTTTTT. Its protein product is CASSYSRATNEKLFF.

The chain uses TRBV7-2 and TRBJ2-3; weak D call: TRBD2 (6 bases). The CDR3 has 16 amino acids. The V end lost 0 bases, the J end lost 0 bases, and 10 bases lay between the germline ends. The germline gives CDR1 SGHTA, CDR2 FQGNSA. CDR3 in DNA: TGTGCCAGCAGCTTAGCCGGGGGTCATAGCACAGATACGCAGTATTTT. It translates to CASSLAGGHSTDTQYF.

The chain employs TRBV7-9 and TRBJ1-1, with D perhaps TRBD1 (6 bases). Trimming cost V 3 bases and J 4 bases, with 9 bases left between them. Germline V gene data show CDR1 as SEHNR and CDR2 as FQNEAQ (reference sequence). The CDR3 has 13 amino acids. Here the CDR3 DNA reads TGTGCCAGCAGCTTTCAGGGGACCACTGAAGCTTTCTTT. Protein product: CASSFQGTTEAFF.

The table lists this clone with a count of one. The CDR3 DNA reads TGCGCCAGCAGCTTGGGGGACAGTCCCCTCGAGCAGTACTTC. This translates into CASSLGDSPLEQYF. V and J are TRBV5-1 and TRBJ2-7; TRBD1 matches at 7 bases. The CDR3 is made up of 14 amino acids. Germline V gives CDR1 SGHRS, CDR2 YFSETQ. Unmatched junction bases numbered 6, after V lost 0 bases and J lost 6 bases.

The chain uses TRBV10-1 and TRBJ1-1, with 9 positions matching TRBD1. The length of the CDR3 is 15 residues. CDR1 is WNHNN and CDR2 is SYGVQD in the germline V gene (reference sequence). Germline trimming cut 1 base from V and 5 bases from J; bases unmatched to any gene: 5. Here the CDR3 DNA reads TGCGCCAGCAGTGAGTACAGGGGGCTGGAGACTGAAGCTTTCTTT. Protein: CASSEYRGLETEAFF.

This clone was recorded only once. The J gene is TRBJ2-5, the V gene TRBV6-2 or TRBV6-3, with 7 nucleotides matching TRBD2. Germline V lookup: CDR1 MNHEY, CDR2 SVGEGT. This CDR3 has 16 amino acids. V shed 4 bases, J shed 4 bases, and the junction held 12 bases outside the gene matches. CDR3 sequence: CASSLGLVGMGETQYF. In DNA form, the CDR3 reads TGTGCCAGCAGTTTAGGACTAGTCGGTATGGGAGAGACCCAGTACTTC.

The rearrangement joins TRBV27 to TRBJ2-3; unclear D gene. V shed 5 bases and J shed 6 bases, with 9 bases lying between them. Germline V lookup: CDR1 MNHEY, CDR2 SMNVEV (reference sequence). The CDR3 sequence is 12 residues long. As DNA, the CDR3 is TGTGCCAGCAGTACAATTAAGGATACGCAGTATTTT. Protein sequence: CASSTIKDTQYF.

The chain has TRBV6-5 and TRBJ2-2; D perhaps matches TRBD2 (5 bases). CDR1 MNHEY and CDR2 SVGAGI come from the germline V gene. Between the trimmed V and J ends, which lost 8 bases and 2 bases, there was a span of 12 bases. This CDR3 has 14 residues. In DNA form, the CDR3 reads TGTGCCAGCGGAGCGGCGGCTAACACCGGGGAGCTGTTTTTT. Translated, it gives CASGAAANTGELFF.

The rearrangement links TRBV24-1 to TRBJ1-5; 12 bases align to TRBD1. Trimming took 3 bases from V and 3 from J; bases not matched to a gene: 2. The CDR3 contains 16 residues. Germline V gene lookup returns CDR1 KGHDR and CDR2 SFDVKD. The CDR3 here is CATSDGGQGANQPQHF. The CDR3 DNA follows: TGTGCCACCAGTGATGGGGGACAGGGGGCCAATCAGCCCCAGCATTTT.

The sample holds one count of this clone. This chain joins TRBV11-2 and TRBJ1-1, with unresolved D. V gave up 5 bases and J gave up 5 bases, with 9 bases separating them. Germline V gene lookup returns CDR1 SGHAT and CDR2 FQNNGV. CDR3 length: 12 amino acids. DNA for the CDR3: TGTGCCAGCAGCCCGACATTTACTGAAGCTTTCTTT. Translating it yields CASSPTFTEAFF.

The J gene is TRBJ2-3, the V gene TRBV10-1; perhaps TRBD2 as D (6 bases). The V end lost 3 bases, the J end lost 4 bases, and 20 bases lay between the germline ends. This CDR3 has 17 residues. Germline V gives CDR1 WNHNN, CDR2 SYGVQD (reference sequence). The CDR3 region has the DNA TGCGCCAGCAGTGAAGGAGAACGGGCCAGGGACTCAGATACGCAGTATTTT. Its protein is CASSEGERARDSDTQYF.

This clone was seen a few times. The chain is built from TRBV5-1 and TRBJ2-7; 7 bases fit TRBD1. J lost 3 bases, V lost 2 bases, and 5 bases had no gene match. This CDR3 spans 14 amino acids. Germline CDR1 is SGHRS and CDR2 is YFSETQ. Here the CDR3 reads CASSLRQGIYEQYF. In nucleotides, the CDR3 is TGCGCCAGCAGCTTAAGACAGGGAATCTACGAGCAGTACTTC.

V is TRBV23-1 and J is TRBJ1-2, with TRBD1 matching 8 bases. TRBV23-1 qualifies as an ORF whose function is uncertain. This CDR3 spans 13 amino acids. Trimming cost V 9 bases and J 4 bases; bases outside gene matches: 7. The CDR3 region has the DNA TGCGCCAGACTAGACAGGGGCCCCTATGGCTACACCTTC. This gives the protein CARLDRGPYGYTF.

This chain connects TRBV2 to TRBJ1-3; tentative D call: TRBD1 (6 bases). This CDR3 region has 14 residues. From germline, CDR1 is SNHLY and CDR2 FYNNEI. Between the trimmed V and J ends, which lost 4 bases and 2 bases, there was a span of 9 bases. CDR3: CASSVTGTGNTIYF. The DNA of the CDR3 is TGTGCCAGCAGTGTAACAGGGACTGGAAACACCATATATTTT.

The rearrangement uses TRBV5-1 and TRBJ1-4; D gene ambiguous. The germline V gene has CDR1 SGHRS and CDR2 YFSETQ. The CDR3 is 14 residues long. V lost 7 bases to trimming and J lost 3 bases, with 13 bases between them. The DNA of the CDR3 is TGCGCCAGCTCCGTTAGCGGGGCTAATGAAAAACTGTTTTTT. Translation: CASSVSGANEKLFF.

This clone occurred once. The chain has TRBV29-1 and TRBJ1-5; tentatively, D is TRBD1 (5 bases). V was trimmed by 3 bases and J by 11 bases, leaving 14 bases between them. The length of the CDR3 is 12 residues. Germline loops: CDR1 SQVTM, CDR2 ANQGSEA. The CDR3 sequence: CSVDDNGGAQHF. CDR3 nucleotides: TGCAGCGTTGATGACAACGGGGGGGCCCAGCATTTT. The full variable domain, rest sourced from reference TRBV29-1 and TRBJ1-5, is SAVISQKPSRDICQRGTSLTIQCQVDSQVTMMFWYRQQPGQSLTLIATANQGSEATYESGFVIDKFPISRPNLTFSTLTVSNMSPEDSSIYLCSVDDNGGAQHFGDGTRLSIL.

The rearrangement links TRBV6-5 to TRBJ1-5, with 7 bases fitting TRBD1. The CDR3 loop spans 14 amino acids. The V gene end was trimmed by 7 bases and the J gene end by 3 bases; junction bases not matched to a gene: 6. The germline CDR1 and CDR2 sequences are MNHEY and SVGAGI. For the CDR3, the DNA is TGTGCCAGCACCTACAGGGGCCCCAATCAGCCCCAGCATTTT. It yields the protein CASTYRGPNQPQHF.

The V and J genes are TRBV27 and TRBJ2-5; 15 bases fit TRBD2. The junction had 4 bases not matched to a gene; V was cut back by 5 bases and J by 6 bases. There are 15 residues in the CDR3. Germline-derived CDR1 and CDR2 are MNHEY and SMNVEV (reference sequence). This CDR3 is CASSMGLAGGKTQYF. CDR3 in DNA: TGTGCCAGCAGTATGGGACTAGCGGGGGGAAAGACCCAGTACTTC.

The rearrangement links TRBV29-1 to TRBJ2-3; a weak D match, TRBD1 (5 bases). Germline CDR1 and CDR2: SQVTM and ANQGSEA. Trimming stripped 0 bases from V and 5 bases from J, with 6 bases between. This CDR3 contains 12 residues. The CDR3 here is CSVEDQGDTQYF. The CDR3 DNA is TGCAGCGTTGAAGATCAGGGAGATACGCAGTATTTT.

This clone appeared once. The rearrangement uses TRBV7-9 and TRBJ1-1, with D tentatively TRBD1 (5 bases). Trimming removed 5 bases at V and 10 bases at J, with 20 bases between. Germline V gene sequence: CDR1 SEHNR, CDR2 FQNEAQ (reference sequence). CDR3 length: 14 amino acids. CDR3 DNA sequence: TGTGCCAGCAGCCACAACCAGGTGGGGGGAGGAGCTTTCTTT. Residues: CASSHNQVGGGAFF.

J is TRBJ1-5 and V is TRBV7-9, with a weak D call TRBD1 (6 bases). The CDR3 contains 17 residues. Trimming stripped 4 bases from V and 0 bases from J, with 16 bases between. Germline V gene lookup returns CDR1 SEHNR and CDR2 FQNEAQ (reference sequence). The CDR3 reads CASSYSGGGGSNQPQHF. CDR3 bases: TGTGCCAGCAGCTATTCGGGGGGCGGAGGTAGCAATCAGCCCCAGCATTTT.

The chain is built from TRBV5-8 and TRBJ1-5; perhaps TRBD1 as D (5 bases). V lost 4 bases, J lost 5 bases, and 16 bases lay in between. CDR1 and CDR2 (germline): SGHTS, YDEGEE. This CDR3 spans 15 amino acids. In DNA, the CDR3 is TGTGCCAGCAGCCTAAGACAGATCTATCATCAGCCCCAGCATTTT. Amino acids: CASSLRQIYHQPQHF. The full variable domain, with the rest looked up from reference TRBV5-8 and TRBJ1-5, is EAGVTQSPTHLIKTRGQQATLRCSPISGHTSVYWYQQALGLGLQFLLWYDEGEERNRGNFPPRFSGRQFPNYSSELNVNALELEDSALYLCASSLRQIYHQPQHFGDGTRLSIL.